The clone carrying this T cell receptor beta chain occurred many times. Its matching antigen is unknown. This record comes from a study of T-cell reconstitution after alpha-beta-depleted transplantation in children. Study-level results: Reportedly, only several hundred clones from non-depleted graft cells drove alpha-beta T-cell counts at about two months. From surviving recipient T cells and thymic progenitors came the high day-60 TCRbeta diversity observed in some patients. T-cell numbers and diversity, one year after transplant, stemmed largely from T cells that were newly produced.

Trimming shortened V by 5 bases and J by 9 bases, and 17 bases separated the two germline ends. This CDR3 spans 14 amino acids. Unique molecular identifiers were built into the TCRbeta library. TCRdb fed the PCR reads into MiXCR, producing one record per CDR3 protein. The sample carries about 200,000 distinct CDR3 sequences, 5.5% to 7% recorded once. The clonotype originates from a girl under three years old with combined immunodeficiency, due to receive a stem cell transplant. The J gene is TRBJ2-1, the V gene TRBV12-3 or TRBV12-4; D might be TRBD1 or TRBD2, each matching 6 bases. Sequencing was performed on PBMCs, taken before TCRalphabeta/CD19-depleted stem cell transplant. CDR3 sequence: CASSPTGGAGEQFF. DNA for the CDR3: TGTGCCAGCAGTCCGACAGGAGGGGCGGGTGAGCAGTTCTTC.